This TCR beta chain appears in the sequencing data of a study of T cell clonality in common variable immunodeficiency. Libraries were prepared by immunoSEQ multiplex PCR; TCRdb keeps only in-frame clonotypes and omits some of them. Listed for the sample are 15,000 to 20,000 clones, none seen a single time. By share, this clone counts as medium-sized (0.01 to 0.1%). Its antigen is as yet unknown. Coverage ceases 3 residues before the CDR3 finishes, and the germline J gene fills in the end. Deletions cut 2 bases from V and 0 bases from J, with 6 bases between. This CDR3 spans 14 amino acids. Germline values: CDR1 KGHSH, CDR2 LQKENI. Findings and limits, study-wide: Authors noted CVID clonality's cause needs subpopulation repertoire sequencing. Fewer deletions and N-nucleotide insertions were reportedly seen in common variable immunodeficiency TCR beta sequences. Shared TCRbeta clones were fewer between CVID subjects than controls.

The genes are TRBV18 and TRBJ2-3, with D hard to call. This clonotype was sampled from a human donor with common variable immunodeficiency. The sample comprised peripheral blood mononuclear cells. The sequenced part of the CDR3 DNA is TGTGCCAGCTCACCAGATAGAAGCACAGATACG. This translates into CASSPDRSTDT. The whole CDR3 reads CASSPDRSTDTQYF.